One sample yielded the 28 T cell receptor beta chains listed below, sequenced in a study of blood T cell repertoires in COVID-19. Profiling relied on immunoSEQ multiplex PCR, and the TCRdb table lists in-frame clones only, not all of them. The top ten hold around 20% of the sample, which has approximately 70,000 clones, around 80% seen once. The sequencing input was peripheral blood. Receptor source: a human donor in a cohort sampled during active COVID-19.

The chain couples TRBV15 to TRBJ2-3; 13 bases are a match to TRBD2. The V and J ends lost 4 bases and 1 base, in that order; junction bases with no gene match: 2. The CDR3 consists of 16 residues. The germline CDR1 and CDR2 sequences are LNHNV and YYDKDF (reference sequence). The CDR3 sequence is CATSIGLAGGTDTQYF. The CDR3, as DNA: TGTGCCACCAGCATTGGACTAGCGGGGGGCACAGATACGCAGTATTTT.

CDR3 nucleotide sequence: TGTGCCAGCACCTCATCTCCGGGATTCAATTCACCCCTCCACTTT. Translated: CASTSSPGFNSPLHF. V usage is TRBV6-5 and J usage is TRBJ1-6; D remains unclear. Germline CDR1 reads MNHEY; CDR2 reads SVGAGI. The CDR3 is made up of 15 amino acids. V lost 7 bases and J lost 7, with 17 bases in between.

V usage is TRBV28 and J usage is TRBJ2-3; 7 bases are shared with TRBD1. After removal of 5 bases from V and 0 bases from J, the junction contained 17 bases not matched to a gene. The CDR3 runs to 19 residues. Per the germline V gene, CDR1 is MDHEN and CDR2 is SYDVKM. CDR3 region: CASSPIGRPGQQSTDTQYF. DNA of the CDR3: TGTGCCAGCAGTCCTATAGGCCGACCGGGACAGCAAAGCACAGATACGCAGTATTTT.

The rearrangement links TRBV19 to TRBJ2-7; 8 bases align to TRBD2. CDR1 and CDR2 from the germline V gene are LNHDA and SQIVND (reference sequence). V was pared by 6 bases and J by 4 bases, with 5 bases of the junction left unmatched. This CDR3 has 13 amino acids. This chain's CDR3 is CASSPGGGYEQYF. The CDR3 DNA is TGTGCCAGTAGCCCGGGAGGGGGTTACGAGCAGTACTTC.

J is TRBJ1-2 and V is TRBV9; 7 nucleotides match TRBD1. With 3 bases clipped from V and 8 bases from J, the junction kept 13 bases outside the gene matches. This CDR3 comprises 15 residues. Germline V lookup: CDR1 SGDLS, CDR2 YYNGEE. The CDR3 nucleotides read TGTGCCAGCAGCGCGACAGGGAACCTCCCGGAGGGCTACACCTTC. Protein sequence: CASSATGNLPEGYTF.

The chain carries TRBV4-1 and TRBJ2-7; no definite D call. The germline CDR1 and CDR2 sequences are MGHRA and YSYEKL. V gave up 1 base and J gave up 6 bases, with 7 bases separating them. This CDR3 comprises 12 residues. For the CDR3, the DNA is TGCGCCAGCAGCCAAGCGCCAGGCGAGCAGTACTTC. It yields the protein CASSQAPGEQYF.

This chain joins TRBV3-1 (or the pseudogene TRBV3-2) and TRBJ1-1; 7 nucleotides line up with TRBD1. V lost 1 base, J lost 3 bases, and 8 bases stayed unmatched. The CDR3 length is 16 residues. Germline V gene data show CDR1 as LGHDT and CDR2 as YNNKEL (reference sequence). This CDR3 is CASSQVRGRWDTEAFF. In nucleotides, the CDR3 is TGTGCCAGCAGCCAAGTTAGGGGGCGTTGGGACACTGAAGCTTTCTTT.

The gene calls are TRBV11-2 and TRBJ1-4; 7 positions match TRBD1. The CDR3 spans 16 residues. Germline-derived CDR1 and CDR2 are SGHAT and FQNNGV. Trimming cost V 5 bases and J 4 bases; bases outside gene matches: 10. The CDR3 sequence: CASSPRWDSVNEKLFF. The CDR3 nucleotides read TGTGCCAGCAGCCCTAGATGGGACAGCGTTAATGAAAAACTGTTTTTT.

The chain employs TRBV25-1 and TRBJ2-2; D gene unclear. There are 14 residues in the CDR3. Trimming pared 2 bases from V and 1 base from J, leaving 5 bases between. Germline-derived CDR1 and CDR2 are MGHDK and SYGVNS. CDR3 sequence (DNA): TGTGCCAGCAGTGAAGTTCTGAACACCGGGGAGCTGTTTTTT. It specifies CASSEVLNTGELFF. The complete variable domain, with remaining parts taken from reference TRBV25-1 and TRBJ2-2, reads EADIYQTPRYLVIGTGKKITLECSQTMGHDKMYWYQQDPGMELHLIHYSYGVNSTEKGDLSSESTVSRIRTEHFPLTLESARPSHTSQYLCASSEVLNTGELFFGEGSRLTVL.

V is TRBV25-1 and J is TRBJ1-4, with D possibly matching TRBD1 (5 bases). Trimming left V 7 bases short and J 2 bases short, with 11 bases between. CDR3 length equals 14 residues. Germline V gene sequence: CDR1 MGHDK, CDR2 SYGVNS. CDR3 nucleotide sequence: TGTGCCAGCACAGGGTACGAGACTAATGAAAAACTGTTTTTT. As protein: CASTGYETNEKLFF.

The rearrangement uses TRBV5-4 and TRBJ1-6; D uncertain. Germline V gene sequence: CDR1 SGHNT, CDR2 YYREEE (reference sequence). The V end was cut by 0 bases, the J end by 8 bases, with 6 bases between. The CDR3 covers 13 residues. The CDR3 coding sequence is TGTGCCAGCAGCTTGGATCGTTATTCACCCCTCCACTTT. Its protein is CASSLDRYSPLHF.

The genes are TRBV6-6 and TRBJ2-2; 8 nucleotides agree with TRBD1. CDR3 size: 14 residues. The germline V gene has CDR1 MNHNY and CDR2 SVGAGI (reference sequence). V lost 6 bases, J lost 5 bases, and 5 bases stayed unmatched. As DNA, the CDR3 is TGTGCCAGCAGAGTACAGGGGGTGACCGGGGAGCTGTTTTTT. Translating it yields CASRVQGVTGELFF.

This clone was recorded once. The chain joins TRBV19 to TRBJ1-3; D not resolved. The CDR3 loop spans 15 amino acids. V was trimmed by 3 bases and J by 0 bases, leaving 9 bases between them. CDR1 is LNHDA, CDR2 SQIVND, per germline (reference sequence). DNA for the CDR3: TGTGCCAGTAGTATCCCTCTAAGCTCTGGAAACACCATATATTTT. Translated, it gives CASSIPLSSGNTIYF.

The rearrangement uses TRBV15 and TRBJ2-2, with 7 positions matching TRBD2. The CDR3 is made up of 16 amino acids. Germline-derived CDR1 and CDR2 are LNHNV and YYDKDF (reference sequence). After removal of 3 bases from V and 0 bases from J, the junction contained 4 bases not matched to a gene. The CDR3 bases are TGTGCCACCAGCAGCCCAGGGAGGGCGAACACCGGGGAGCTGTTTTTT. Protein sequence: CATSSPGRANTGELFF. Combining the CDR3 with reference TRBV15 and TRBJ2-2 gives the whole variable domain DAMVIQNPRYQVTQFGKPVTLSCSQTLNHNVMYWYQQKSSQAPKLLFHYYDKDFNNEADTPDNFQSRRPNTSFCFLDIRSPGLGDTAMYLCATSSPGRANTGELFFGEGSRLTVL.

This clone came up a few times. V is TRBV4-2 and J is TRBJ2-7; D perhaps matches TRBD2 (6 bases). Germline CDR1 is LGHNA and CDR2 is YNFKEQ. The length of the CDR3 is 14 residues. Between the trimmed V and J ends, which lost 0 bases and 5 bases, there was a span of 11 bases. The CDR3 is CASSQERGSDEQYF. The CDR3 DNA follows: TGTGCCAGCAGCCAAGAACGGGGGAGCGACGAGCAGTACTTC.

This chain's CDR3 is CASGNREANTGELFF. The CDR3 coding sequence is TGTGCCAGTGGAAACAGGGAAGCGAACACCGGGGAGCTGTTTTTT. This chain connects TRBV27 to TRBJ2-2; D might be TRBD1 (6 bases). Germline V gene lookup returns CDR1 MNHEY and CDR2 SMNVEV (reference sequence). Trimming cost V 9 bases and J 0 bases, with 14 bases left between them. The CDR3 extends over 15 amino acids.

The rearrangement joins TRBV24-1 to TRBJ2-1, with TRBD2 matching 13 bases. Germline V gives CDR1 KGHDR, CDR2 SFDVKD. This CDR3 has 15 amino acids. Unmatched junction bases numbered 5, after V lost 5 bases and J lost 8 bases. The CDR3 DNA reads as TGTGCCACCAGTGGTACTAGCGGGGGGGCATATGAGCAGTTCTTC. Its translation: CATSGTSGGAYEQFF.

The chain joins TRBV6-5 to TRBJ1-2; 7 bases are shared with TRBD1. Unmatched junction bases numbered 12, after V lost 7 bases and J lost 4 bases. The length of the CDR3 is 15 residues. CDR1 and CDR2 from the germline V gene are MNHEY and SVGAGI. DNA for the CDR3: TGTGCCAGCAACCCCTGGGGGACAGTTTTCTATGGCTACACCTTC. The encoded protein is CASNPWGTVFYGYTF.

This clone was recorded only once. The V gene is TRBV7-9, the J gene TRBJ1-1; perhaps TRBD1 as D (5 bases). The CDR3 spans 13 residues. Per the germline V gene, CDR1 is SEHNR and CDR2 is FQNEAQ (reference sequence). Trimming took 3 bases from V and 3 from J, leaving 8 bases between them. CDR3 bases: TGTGCCAGCAGCTTGTTAGGGGACACTGAAGCTTTCTTT. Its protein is CASSLLGDTEAFF.

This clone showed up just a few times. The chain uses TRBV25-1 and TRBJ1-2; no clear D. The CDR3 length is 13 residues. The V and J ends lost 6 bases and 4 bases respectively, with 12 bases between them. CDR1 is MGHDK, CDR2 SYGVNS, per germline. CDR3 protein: CASRKTWPYGYTF. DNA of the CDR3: TGTGCCAGCAGAAAAACCTGGCCCTATGGCTACACCTTC.

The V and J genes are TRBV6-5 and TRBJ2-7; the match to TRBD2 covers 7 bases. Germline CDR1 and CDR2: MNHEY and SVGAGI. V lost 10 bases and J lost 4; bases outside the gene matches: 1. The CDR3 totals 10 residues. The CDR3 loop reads CATGRYEQYF. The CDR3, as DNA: TGTGCCACCGGGAGGTACGAGCAGTACTTC.

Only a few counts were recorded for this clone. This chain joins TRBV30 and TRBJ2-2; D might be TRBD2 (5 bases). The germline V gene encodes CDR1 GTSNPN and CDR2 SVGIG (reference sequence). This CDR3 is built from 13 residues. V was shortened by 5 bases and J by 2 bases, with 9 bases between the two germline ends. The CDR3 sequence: CAWWTGNTGELFF. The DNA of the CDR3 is TGTGCCTGGTGGACTGGAAACACCGGGGAGCTGTTTTTT.

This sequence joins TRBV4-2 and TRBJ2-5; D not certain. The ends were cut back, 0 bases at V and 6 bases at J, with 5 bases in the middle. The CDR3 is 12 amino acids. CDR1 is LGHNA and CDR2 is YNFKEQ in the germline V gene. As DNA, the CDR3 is TGTGCCAGCAGCCAAGACTACCAGACCCAGTACTTC. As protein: CASSQDYQTQYF.

CDR3 residues: CATQPGQGTSYEQYF. The CDR3, as DNA: TGTGCCACCCAACCGGGACAGGGGACCTCCTACGAGCAGTACTTC. This chain links TRBV19 with TRBJ2-7; TRBD1 agrees at 10 bases. This CDR3 contains 15 residues. CDR1 is LNHDA, CDR2 SQIVND, per germline (reference sequence). J was trimmed by 0 bases and V by 10 bases; bases with no gene match: 9.

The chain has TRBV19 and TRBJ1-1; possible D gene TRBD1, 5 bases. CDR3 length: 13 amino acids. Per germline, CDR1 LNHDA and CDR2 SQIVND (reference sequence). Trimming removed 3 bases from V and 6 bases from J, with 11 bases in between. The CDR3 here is CASSISAGAEAFF. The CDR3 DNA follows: TGTGCCAGTAGTATTAGCGCGGGGGCTGAAGCTTTCTTT.

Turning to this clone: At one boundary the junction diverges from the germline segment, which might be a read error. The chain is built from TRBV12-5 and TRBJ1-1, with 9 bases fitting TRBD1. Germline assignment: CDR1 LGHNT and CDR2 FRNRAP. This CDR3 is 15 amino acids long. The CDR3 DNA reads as TGTGCTAGTGGTAAAACCGGGACAGGGAACGCTGAAGCTTTCTTT. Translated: CASGKTGTGNAEAFF.

CDR3 loop: CAWTPKPPGTRKRDGYTF. DNA for the CDR3: TGTGCCTGGACCCCTAAACCGCCCGGGACAAGAAAAAGGGATGGCTACACCTTC. The chain is built from TRBV30 and TRBJ1-2, with a weak D call TRBD1 (6 bases). Germline V gives CDR1 GTSNPN, CDR2 SVGIG (reference sequence). This CDR3 region has 18 residues. V gave up 4 bases and J gave up 6 bases, with 30 bases separating them.

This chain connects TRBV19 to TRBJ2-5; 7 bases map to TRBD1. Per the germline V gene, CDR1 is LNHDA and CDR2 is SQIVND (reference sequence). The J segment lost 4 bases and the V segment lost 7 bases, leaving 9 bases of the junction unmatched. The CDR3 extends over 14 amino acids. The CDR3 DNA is TGTGCCAGTACCTCCCGGTGGGACAGAGAGACCCAGTACTTC. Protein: CASTSRWDRETQYF.